The rows below give T cell receptor beta chains drawn from one sample of a study of early T cells in non-severe SARS-CoV-2 infection. TCRdb processed the 5' RACE reads anew with MiXCR; each CDR3 protein has one entry. The profile covers roughly 60,000 distinct CDR3 sequences, with around 13% appearing a single time and 3.5% to 5% taken by the ten largest. The sequenced sample was whole blood. The receptors were gathered from an adult who was a healthcare worker with PCR-confirmed SARS-CoV-2 infection or an uninfected control (not recorded which). CDR3s include the opening cysteine and the closing phenylalanine or tryptophan. A D gene is named only where the DNA matches it firmly. Size values are once, few and many counts, or a class for expanded clones, and some rows have none.

TRBV11-2	NA	TRBJ1-1	many	TGTGCCAGCAGCTTAGATGTTCCCTTGAACACTGAAGCTTTCTTT	CASSLDVPLNTEAFF
TRBV20-1	TRBD2	TRBJ2-7	few	TGCAGTTCTCTAGCGGGGGACTCCTACGAGCAGTACTTC	CSSLAGDSYEQYF
TRBV19	NA	TRBJ1-5	NA	TGTGCCAGTAGTATGGGGGTTTCTGTGACTCAGCCCCAGCATTTT	CASSMGVSVTQPQHF
TRBV7-9	NA	TRBJ2-1	NA	TGTGCCACCCAGATGGGCAACAATGAGCAGTTCTTC	CATQMGNNEQFF
TRBV3-1	NA	TRBJ1-2	many	TGTGCCAGCAGCCCCCTGGGTCTAAGCTATGGCTACACCTTC	CASSPLGLSYGYTF
TRBV21-1	NA	TRBJ2-7	NA	TGTGCCAGCAGCAGCCCCACAGTCTCCTACGAGCAGTACTTC	CASSSPTVSYEQYF
TRBV4-1	NA	TRBJ2-3	few	TGCGCCAGCAGCGTAGCCCCCGACACAGATACGCAGTATTTT	CASSVAPDTDTQYF
TRBV2	NA	TRBJ1-2	few	TGTGCCAGCAGTGAAGGGCAGGGACGGAACTATGGCTACACCTTC	CASSEGQGRNYGYTF
TRBV11-2	NA	TRBJ2-5	few	TGTGCCAGCAGCTCATACACCTCAGAGACCCAGTACTTC	CASSSYTSETQYF
TRBV3-1	NA	TRBJ1-1	NA	TGTGCCAGCAGCCAATCAGCTGAAGCTTTCTTT	CASSQSAEAFF
TRBV12-3/TRBV12-4	NA	TRBJ1-6	many	TGTGCCAGCAGTGACCGGGTCCTCTCGGTGGCCCTCCACTTT	CASSDRVLSVALHF
TRBV7-9	NA	TRBJ1-6	once	TGTGCCAGCACCGTTAGCGACGGGGATTCACCCCTCCACTTT	CASTVSDGDSPLHF
TRBV18	NA	TRBJ2-3	NA	TGTGCCAGCTCCCCCGGAGCAGATACGCAGTATTTT	CASSPGADTQYF
TRBV3-1	TRBD1	TRBJ2-4	few	TGTGCCAGCAGCCGCCCGACAGGGTCGGGCGACATTCAGTACTTC	CASSRPTGSGDIQYF
TRBV4-2	NA	TRBJ1-4	few	TGTGCCAGCAGCCAGGACGCCAGGGGCATGAATGAAAAACTGTTTTTT	CASSQDARGMNEKLFF
TRBV24-1	TRBD1	TRBJ1-3	many	TGTGCCACCCAGGACAGGGGAAACACCATATATTTT	CATQDRGNTIYF
TRBV3-1	TRBD1	TRBJ1-1	few	TGTGCCAGCAGCGGACAGGGGGGGACTGAAGCTTTCTTT	CASSGQGGTEAFF
TRBV6-5	TRBD2	TRBJ2-5	many	TGTGCCAGCAGTCTCAATAGCGGGGGTGAGACCCAGTACTTC	CASSLNSGGETQYF
TRBV5-1	NA	TRBJ2-7	many	TGCGCCAGCATGCTTAACAGCGTCTCCTACGAGCAGTACTTC	CASMLNSVSYEQYF
TRBV2	NA	TRBJ1-6	few	TGTGCCAGCAGTGCCAGAACATCATTTTCACCCCTCCACTTT	CASSARTSFSPLHF
TRBV6-5	NA	TRBJ2-3	NA	TGTGCCAGCAGTTACCCCGGGACTCCGGATACGCAGTATTTT	CASSYPGTPDTQYF
TRBV6-2/TRBV6-3	NA	TRBJ1-5	many	TGTGCCAGCAGGGGGACGAACAATCAGCCCCAGCATTTT	CASRGTNNQPQHF
TRBV6-2/TRBV6-3	TRBD2	TRBJ2-7	NA	TGTGCCAGCAGCACCGGGACTAACGAGCAGTACTTC	CASSTGTNEQYF
TRBV11-2	TRBD1	TRBJ1-1	few	TGTGCCAGCAGCTTAGGCTGGTTCACAGGGGGCGCCGGGGCTTTCTTT	CASSLGWFTGGAGAFF